The present entry profiles one TCR beta chain with its context. Its antigen remains unidentified. The CDR3 is 15 residues long. V was pared by 6 bases and J by 8 bases, with 11 bases of the junction left unmatched. The data were taken from a study of blood T cells in healthy people across ages. Study overall: Template switching retrieved approximately one barcoded beta molecule for each two T cells. Study-wide findings and caveats: With unsorted PBMCs, a conclusive comparison of naive versus antigen-experienced cells was not possible.

Primers used in a second PCR of about 7 to 12 cycles were a sample-barcoded 5' primer and a J-beta primer mix. TCRdb independently ran MiXCR on the 5' RACE reads; one entry per CDR3 protein. The table shows 1,500,000 or so distinct CDR3 sequences, with approximately 59% occurring only once. The sequenced sample was blood. The clonotype was recovered from a man aged 18 to 30 in good health. The chain has TRBV12-3 or TRBV12-4 and TRBJ1-2, with 11 bases identical to TRBD1. The chain's CDR3 is CASSRNGQGAWGYTF. CDR3 bases: TGTGCCAGCAGCCGTAATGGACAGGGGGCTTGGGGCTACACCTTC.